The TCR beta chain under discussion was sequenced for a study of T cells in Graves' hyperthyroidism and ophthalmopathy. Worth noting for this clonotype: This may come from a read error, since a much larger clone is one base off.

Template material for amplifying TCR beta CDR3 regions consisted of RNA transcripts. The TCR CDR3 was amplified in a first-round RT-PCR using the HTBI primer set. TCRdb re-derived calls from the multiplex PCR reads in MiXCR, one entry per CDR3 protein. Of about 590,000 distinct CDR3 sequences listed, approximately 15% are singletons. The sequencing input was blood. This sequence originates from a woman aged 18-30 years with Graves' ophthalmopathy.

This chain's CDR3 is CAWSLRGGANEKLFF. CDR3 DNA: TGTGCCTGGAGTTTAAGGGGGGGGGCTAATGAAAAACTGTTTTTT. The chain links TRBV30 to TRBJ1-4, with a tentative D call TRBD1 (6 bases). Trimming left V 2 bases short and J 3 bases short, with 13 bases between. CDR1 and CDR2 from the germline V gene are GTSNPN and SVGIG (reference sequence). CDR3 length: 15 residues.